One sample yielded the 12 T cell receptor beta chains listed below, sequenced in a study of blood T cell repertoires in COVID-19. Profiled with immunoSEQ multiplex PCR; TCRdb holds only in-frame clones, not every one. This sample has around 330,000 clones; around 87% occur once, and the top ten carry approximately 4%. The sequencing input was peripheral blood. These receptors were taken from a woman in her forties or fifties with active or convalescent COVID-19.

This chain uses TRBV4-3 with TRBJ2-1; TRBD2 matches 9 bases. Germline CDR1 reads LGHNA; CDR2 reads YSLEER. This CDR3 spans 17 amino acids. The V segment lost 0 bases and the J segment 4 bases; nucleotides outside the gene matches: 7. In nucleotides, the CDR3 is TGCGCCAGCAGCCAAGATCCCACCCTAGCGGGATACAATGAGCAGTTCTTC. Amino acids: CASSQDPTLAGYNEQFF.

The V call is TRBV29-1, the J call TRBJ1-6, with 9 bases lining up with TRBD1. The junction had 5 bases not matched to a gene; V was cut back by 5 bases and J by 6 bases. Germline V gene data show CDR1 as SQVTM and CDR2 as ANQGSEA. The CDR3 totals 14 residues. The chain's CDR3 is CSVSQGATNSPLHF. CDR3 nucleotides: TGCAGCGTTTCACAGGGGGCTACTAATTCACCCCTCCACTTT. Full variable domain (remainder filled in from reference TRBV29-1 and TRBJ1-6): SAVISQKPSRDICQRGTSLTIQCQVDSQVTMMFWYRQQPGQSLTLIATANQGSEATYESGFVIDKFPISRPNLTFSTLTVSNMSPEDSSIYLCSVSQGATNSPLHFGNGTRLTVT.

The V and J genes are TRBV2 and TRBJ2-2; no reliable D call. The CDR3 spans 12 residues. CDR1 and CDR2 from the germline V gene are SNHLY and FYNNEI. Trimming left V 0 bases short and J 10 bases short, with 6 bases between. The chain's CDR3 is CASSEAATELFF. In DNA form, the CDR3 reads TGTGCCAGCAGTGAAGCAGCTACGGAGCTGTTTTTT. The full variable domain, in which reference TRBV2 and TRBJ2-2 provide the parts outside the CDR3, is EPEVTQTPSHQVTQMGQEVILRCVPISNHLYFYWYRQILGQKVEFLVSFYNNEISEKSEIFDDQFSVERPDGSNFTLKIRSTKLEDSAMYFCASSEAATELFFGEGSRLTVL.

There are a few counts of this clone. This chain uses TRBV24-1 with TRBJ1-2; 8 nucleotides line up with TRBD1. The germline CDR1 and CDR2 sequences are KGHDR and SFDVKD. This CDR3 is 16 amino acids long. With V trimmed by 6 bases and J by 0 bases, 8 bases remained unmatched. The CDR3 is CATSPGLTGANYGYTF. The CDR3 DNA reads TGTGCCACCAGTCCAGGACTGACAGGGGCTAACTATGGCTACACCTTC.

V usage is TRBV7-2 and J usage is TRBJ1-5; D uncertain. The V end was cut by 7 bases, the J end by 5 bases, with 18 bases between. CDR3 length equals 15 residues. In germline, CDR1 is SGHTA, CDR2 FQGNSA. The CDR3 sequence is CASTHWAGMDQPQHF. CDR3 DNA sequence: TGTGCCAGCACCCACTGGGCGGGCATGGATCAGCCCCAGCATTTT.

As regards this clone: Other DNA sequences in this specimen translate into the identical CDR3. The chain combines TRBV28 with TRBJ1-5; possible D gene TRBD1, 6 bases. The CDR3 is 15 residues long. CDR1 is MDHEN and CDR2 is SYDVKM in the germline V gene. The V and J ends lost 3 bases and 4 bases respectively, with 13 bases between them. The CDR3 DNA reads as TGTGCCAGCAGTTTTCGCAGGGGAATGAATCAGCCCCAGCATTTT. It codes for CASSFRRGMNQPQHF.

The chain combines TRBV7-9 with TRBJ2-5; the D gene is possibly TRBD2 (7 bases). The V gene lost 5 bases and the J gene lost 1 base, with 11 bases spanning the gap. CDR1 is SEHNR and CDR2 is FQNEAQ in the germline V gene (reference sequence). This CDR3 has 14 amino acids. The CDR3 DNA reads as TGTGCCAGCAGCCAAGGGGGGGTCCAAGAGACCCAGTACTTC. Protein: CASSQGGVQETQYF.

This chain joins TRBV9 and TRBJ2-6; D remains ambiguous. Trimming pared 3 bases from V and 4 bases from J, leaving 8 bases between. This CDR3 is 14 amino acids long. Germline-derived CDR1 and CDR2 are SGDLS and YYNGEE. DNA for the CDR3: TGTGCCAGCAGCGACCACTCCGGGGCCAACGTCCTGACTTTC. Protein sequence: CASSDHSGANVLTF.

This clone was picked up a small number of times. V is TRBV19 and J is TRBJ1-5; D is perhaps TRBD1 (6 bases). Per germline, CDR1 LNHDA and CDR2 SQIVND (reference sequence). V lost 6 bases, J lost 4 bases, and 10 bases lay in between. The CDR3 has 13 amino acids. This CDR3 is CASRGQGNQPQHF. CDR3 in DNA: TGTGCCAGTAGAGGGCAGGGGAATCAGCCCCAGCATTTT. Complete variable domain (other parts from reference TRBV19 and TRBJ1-5): DGGITQSPKYLFRKEGQNVTLSCEQNLNHDAMYWYRQDPGQGLRLIYYSQIVNDFQKGDIAEGYSVSREKKESFPLTVTSAQKNPTAFYLCASRGQGNQPQHFGDGTRLSIL.

The chain joins TRBV7-8 to TRBJ2-1, with 14 bases lining up with TRBD2. The CDR3 length is 19 residues. V dropped 5 bases and J dropped 4; count of bases not matched to a gene: 13. CDR1 SGHVS and CDR2 FQNEAQ come from the germline V gene. This chain's CDR3 is CASSAFGTSGRRRYNEQFF. CDR3 coding DNA: TGTGCCAGCAGCGCGTTCGGGACTAGCGGGAGAAGGCGGTACAATGAGCAGTTCTTC.

V and J are TRBV5-5 and TRBJ1-1; D not resolved. Per the germline V gene, CDR1 is SGHKS and CDR2 is YYEKEE (reference sequence). V was clipped by 4 bases and J by 6 bases, with 13 bases between them. CDR3 size: 13 residues. The CDR3 DNA reads TGTGCCAGCAGCCTTCAGTCGTTGGCTGAAGCTTTCTTT. Encoded protein: CASSLQSLAEAFF.

The gene calls are TRBV6-2 or TRBV6-3 and TRBJ1-6, with 8 nucleotides matching TRBD1. This CDR3 region has 16 residues. Losses at the gene ends were 5 bases for V and 5 bases for J; bases not matched to a gene: 8. In germline, CDR1 is MNHEY, CDR2 SVGEGT. In nucleotides, the CDR3 is TGTGCCAGCAGTAAGACAGGGGTTTTGAATAATTCACCCCTCCACTTT. Protein product: CASSKTGVLNNSPLHF.